The next 18 T cell receptor beta chains were all read from a single sample in a study of shared clonotypes between healthy human individuals. Using immunoSEQ multiplex PCR, the repertoire was profiled, and TCRdb retains in-frame clones only, with some absent. Of around 2,000,000 clones listed, roughly 95% are singletons. Sequencing input: naive CD4+ T cells sorted from blood. This sample's subset: CD45RA+ positively selected. The receptors were gathered from a man between 18 and 35 years old in good health.

CDR3 coding DNA: TGCGCCAGCAGCTTGGGAGGGACCCCGGGGACCGGGGAGCTGTTTTTT. This sequence encodes CASSLGGTPGTGELFF. The genes are TRBV5-1 and TRBJ2-2; D possibly matches TRBD1 or TRBD2 (5 bases each). The V end lost 0 bases, the J end lost 5 bases, and 14 bases lay between the germline ends. The CDR3 has 16 residues. Germline assignment: CDR1 SGHRS and CDR2 YFSETQ. Looking up the rest from reference TRBV5-1 and TRBJ2-2 gives the full variable domain: KAGVTQTPRYLIKTRGQQVTLSCSPISGHRSVSWYQQTPGQGLQFLFEYFSETQRNKGNFPGRFSGRQFSNSRSEMNVSTLELGDSALYLCASSLGGTPGTGELFFGEGSRLTVL.

V gene TRBV14 combines with J gene TRBJ1-2, with TRBD1 as a possible D gene (6 bases). CDR1 is SGHDN and CDR2 is FVKESK in the germline V gene. The V end was cut by 3 bases, the J end by 2 bases, with 10 bases between. This CDR3 has 14 amino acids. The CDR3 coding sequence is TGTGCCAGCAGCCAGCTCGGACAGAACTATGGCTACACCTTC. Protein sequence: CASSQLGQNYGYTF.

The rearrangement links TRBV28 to TRBJ2-2, with D perhaps being TRBD1 or TRBD2 (6 bases each). Looked up from germline, CDR1 is MDHEN and CDR2 is SYDVKM. The CDR3 contains 15 residues. Trimming pared 7 bases from V and 1 base from J, leaving 13 bases between. The chain's CDR3 is CASTGGMMNTGELFF. CDR3 in DNA: TGTGCCAGCACCGGGGGCATGATGAACACCGGGGAGCTGTTTTTT. Supplemented by reference TRBV28 and TRBJ2-2, the full variable domain reads DVKVTQSSRYLVKRTGEKVFLECVQDMDHENMFWYRQDPGLGLRLIYFSYDVKMKEKGDIPEGYSVSREKKERFSLILESASTNQTSMYLCASTGGMMNTGELFFGEGSRLTVL.

The genes are TRBV28 and TRBJ2-7; 9 nucleotides align to TRBD1. V lost 7 bases, J lost 1 base, and 5 bases stayed unmatched. This CDR3 contains 14 residues. Per germline, CDR1 MDHEN and CDR2 SYDVKM. CDR3 protein: CASTPGTGSYEQYF. As DNA, the CDR3 is TGTGCCAGCACCCCCGGGACAGGGTCCTACGAGCAGTACTTC.

In regard to this clone: This sample includes further DNA sequences coding for the same CDR3. The chain is built from TRBV10-3 and TRBJ2-5; no clear D. Germline lookup yields CDR1 ENHRY and CDR2 SYGVKD. V shed 3 bases and J shed 2 bases, with 7 bases lying between them. This CDR3 region has 13 residues. The CDR3 reads CAISDRQQETQYF. DNA for the CDR3: TGTGCCATCAGTGACCGTCAACAAGAGACCCAGTACTTC.

The V gene is TRBV5-1, the J gene TRBJ2-3; D not resolved. With 7 bases removed from V and 0 bases from J, the gap between germline ends came to 15 bases. This CDR3 is 15 amino acids long. Germline V gene lookup returns CDR1 SGHRS and CDR2 YFSETQ. The CDR3: CASFTDTYSTDTQYF. In DNA, the CDR3 is TGCGCCAGCTTTACAGACACCTATAGCACAGATACGCAGTATTTT.

With respect to this clone: The sample has other DNA sequences that encode this CDR3 too. This sequence joins TRBV30 and TRBJ1-5; perhaps TRBD1 as D (5 bases). Between the trimmed V and J ends, which lost 3 bases and 2 bases, there was a span of 5 bases. This CDR3 comprises 12 residues. Germline CDR1 is GTSNPN and CDR2 is SVGIG (reference sequence). CDR3 residues: CAWSRGNQPQHF. In DNA, the CDR3 is TGTGCCTGGAGCAGGGGCAATCAGCCCCAGCATTTT. Drawing the rest from reference TRBV30 and TRBJ1-5, the complete variable domain is SQTIHQWPATLVQPVGSPLSLECTVEGTSNPNLYWYRQAAGRGLQLLFYSVGIGQISSEVPQNLSASRPQDRQFILSSKKLLLSDSGFYLCAWSRGNQPQHFGDGTRLSIL.

The rearrangement links TRBV11-2 to TRBJ1-1, with 9 bases matching TRBD1. Germline assignment: CDR1 SGHAT and CDR2 FQNNGV. V lost 4 bases, J lost 3 bases, and 6 bases stayed unmatched. The CDR3 has 15 amino acids. The CDR3 is CASSYGTGRDTEAFF. CDR3 bases: TGTGCCAGCAGCTACGGGACAGGGCGGGACACTGAAGCTTTCTTT.

This rearrangement joins TRBV27 to TRBJ1-2; D remains ambiguous. Germline V CDR1 and CDR2: MNHEY, SMNVEV (reference sequence). The CDR3 is 13 residues long. V was clipped by 6 bases and J by 5 bases, with 13 bases between them. CDR3 DNA: TGTGCCAGCAGGCTGGACGGCTCATATGGCTACACCTTC. This translates into CASRLDGSYGYTF.

This chain connects TRBV19 to TRBJ2-5; TRBD2 agrees at 14 bases. V shed 5 bases and J 6 bases; nucleotides not matched to a gene: 5. Germline V gene lookup returns CDR1 LNHDA and CDR2 SQIVND (reference sequence). The CDR3 is 15 amino acids. CDR3: CASSLGLAGDKTQYF. The CDR3 coding sequence is TGTGCCAGTAGTCTGGGACTAGCGGGAGATAAGACCCAGTACTTC.

On this clone itself: Other DNA variants within this sample encode the same CDR3. V and J are TRBV7-6 and TRBJ2-7; 8 bases agree with TRBD1. Germline CDR1 is SGHVS and CDR2 is FNYEAQ. The V gene end was trimmed by 1 base and the J gene end by 2 bases; junction bases not matched to a gene: 4. CDR3 length equals 15 residues. CDR3 sequence reads: CASSLGAGGPYEQYF. The CDR3 coding sequence is TGTGCCAGCAGCTTAGGGGCAGGGGGCCCCTACGAGCAGTACTTC.

CDR3 DNA sequence: TGCGCCAGCAGCCCATTATTCTCAGCTAACTATGGCTACACCTTC. Amino acids: CASSPLFSANYGYTF. The chain is built from TRBV4-1 and TRBJ1-2; D is ambiguous. Germline CDR1 and CDR2: MGHRA and YSYEKL. There are 15 residues in the CDR3. Between the trimmed V and J ends, which lost 4 bases and 0 bases, there was a span of 12 bases.

This clone has a single count. This chain joins TRBV5-1 and TRBJ1-1; D unclear. This CDR3 has 14 amino acids. CDR1 is SGHRS and CDR2 is YFSETQ in the germline V gene. Deletions cut 5 bases from V and 4 bases from J, with 15 bases between. The CDR3 here is CASRDETWATEAFF. The CDR3 DNA is TGCGCCAGCAGGGACGAGACATGGGCCACTGAAGCTTTCTTT.

The chain is built from TRBV29-1 and TRBJ2-1; 9 nucleotides match TRBD2. J lost 2 bases, V lost 7 bases, and 12 bases had no gene match. This CDR3 is 16 amino acids long. CDR1 SQVTM and CDR2 ANQGSEA come from the germline V gene. The CDR3 bases are TGCAGCGCACTACTGTTTAGCGGGGGTACCTACAATGAGCAGTTCTTC. Protein product: CSALLFSGGTYNEQFF.

The V call is TRBV30, the J call TRBJ2-3; 10 bases are a match to TRBD1. Germline V gene lookup returns CDR1 GTSNPN and CDR2 SVGIG (reference sequence). Trimming took 1 base from V and 6 from J; bases not matched to a gene: 10. CDR3 length: 16 amino acids. The CDR3 sequence: CAWSGGQGLASDTQYF. For the CDR3, the DNA is TGTGCCTGGAGTGGGGGACAGGGGTTAGCCTCGGATACGCAGTATTTT.

The chain recombines TRBV5-1 with TRBJ1-1; the D gene is possibly TRBD1 (6 bases). Trimming stripped 3 bases from V and 0 bases from J, with 12 bases between. Germline V gene data show CDR1 as SGHRS and CDR2 as YFSETQ. The CDR3 has 15 amino acids. CDR3 bases: TGCGCCAGCAGCTGGACAGACACAATGAACACTGAAGCTTTCTTT. It is translated as CASSWTDTMNTEAFF.

The chain is built from TRBV28 and TRBJ2-2; maybe TRBD1 (5 bases). CDR3 size: 14 residues. V lost 6 bases and J 4 bases, leaving 12 bases between the germline ends. The germline V gene has CDR1 MDHEN and CDR2 SYDVKM. Here the CDR3 reads CASSRITGTGELFF. The DNA for the CDR3 is TGTGCCAGCAGCAGAATTACAGGCACCGGGGAGCTGTTTTTT.

About this clone itself: One end of the junction fails to match germline, which may point to a read error. This chain uses TRBV11-2 with TRBJ1-2; D is unclear. The CDR3 has 13 amino acids. Germline V gives CDR1 SGHAT, CDR2 FQNNGV. Here the CDR3 reads CASSPSWADGHTF. The CDR3 DNA is TGTGCCAGCAGCCCCAGCTGGGCAGATGGCCACACCTTC.